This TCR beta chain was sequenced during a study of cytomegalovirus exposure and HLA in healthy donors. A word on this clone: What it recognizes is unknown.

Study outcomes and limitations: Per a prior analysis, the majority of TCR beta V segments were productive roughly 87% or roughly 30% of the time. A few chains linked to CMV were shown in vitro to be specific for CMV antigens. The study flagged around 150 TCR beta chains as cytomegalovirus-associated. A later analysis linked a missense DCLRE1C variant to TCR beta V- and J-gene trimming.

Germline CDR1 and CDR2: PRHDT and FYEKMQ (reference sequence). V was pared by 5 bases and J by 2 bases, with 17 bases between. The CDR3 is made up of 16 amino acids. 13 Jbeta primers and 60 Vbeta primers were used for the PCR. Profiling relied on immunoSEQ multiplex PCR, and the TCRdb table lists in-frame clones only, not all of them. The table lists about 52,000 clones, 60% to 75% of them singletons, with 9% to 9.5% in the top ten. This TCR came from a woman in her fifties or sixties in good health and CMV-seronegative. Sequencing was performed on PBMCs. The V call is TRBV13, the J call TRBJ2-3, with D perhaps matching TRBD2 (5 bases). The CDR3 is CASSPHGADATDTQYF. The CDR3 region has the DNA TGTGCCAGCAGCCCCCATGGAGCGGATGCCACAGATACGCAGTATTTT.